This T cell receptor beta chain was obtained from a study of control samples from healthy donors and cancer patients. Clones were sequenced by immunoSEQ multiplex PCR, and TCRdb holds only the in-frame ones, with some missing. The sample contains 150,000 to 160,000 clones, 94% of which appear only once. CDR3 length equals 13 residues. Trimming pared 5 bases from V and 2 bases from J, leaving 9 bases between. CDR1 and CDR2 (germline): SGHNT, YENEEA. This chain uses TRBV11-3 with TRBJ1-1, with D maybe TRBD1 (6 bases). Sequenced sample: blood. This clonotype was sampled from a man between 35 and 55 years old in good health. The CDR3 spells CASSAGVNTEAFF. The CDR3 DNA sequence: TGTGCCAGCAGCGCAGGGGTTAACACTGAAGCTTTCTTT.